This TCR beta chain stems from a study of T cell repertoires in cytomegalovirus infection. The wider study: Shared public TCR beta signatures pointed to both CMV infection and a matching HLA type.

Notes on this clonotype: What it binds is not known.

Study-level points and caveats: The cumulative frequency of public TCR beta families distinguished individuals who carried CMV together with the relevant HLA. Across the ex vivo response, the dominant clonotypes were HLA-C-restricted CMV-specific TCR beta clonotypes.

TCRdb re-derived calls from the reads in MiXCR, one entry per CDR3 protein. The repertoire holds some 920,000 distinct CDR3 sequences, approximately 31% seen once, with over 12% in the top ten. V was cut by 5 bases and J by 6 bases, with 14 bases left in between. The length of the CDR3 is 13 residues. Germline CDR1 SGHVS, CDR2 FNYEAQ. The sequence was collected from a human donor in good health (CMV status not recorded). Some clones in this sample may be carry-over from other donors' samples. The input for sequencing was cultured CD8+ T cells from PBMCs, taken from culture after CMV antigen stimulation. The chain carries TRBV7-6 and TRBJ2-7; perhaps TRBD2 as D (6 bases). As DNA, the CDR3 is TGTGCCAGCAGCAAACTCGGCGGGGTCGAGCAGTACTTC. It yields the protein CASSKLGGVEQYF.